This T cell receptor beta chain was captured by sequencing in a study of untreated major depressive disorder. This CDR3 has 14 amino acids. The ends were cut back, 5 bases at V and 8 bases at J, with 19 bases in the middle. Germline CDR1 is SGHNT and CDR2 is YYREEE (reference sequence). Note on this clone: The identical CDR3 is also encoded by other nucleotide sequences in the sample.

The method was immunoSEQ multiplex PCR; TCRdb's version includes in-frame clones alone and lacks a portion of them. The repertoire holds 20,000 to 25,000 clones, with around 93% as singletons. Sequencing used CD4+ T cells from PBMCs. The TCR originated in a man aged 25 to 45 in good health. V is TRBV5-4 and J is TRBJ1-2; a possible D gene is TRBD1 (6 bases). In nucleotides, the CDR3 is TGTGCCAGCAGGTTCGGCGGGGGCTATGGAGGCTACACCTTC. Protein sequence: CASRFGGGYGGYTF.